Described below is a single TCR beta chain sequence and its context. Here immunoSEQ multiplex PCR was the method, and the copy in TCRdb shows in-frame clones only, minus some. The data show around 270,000 clones, with around nine tenths seen just once and around a tenth held by the top ten. This sample is drawn from a study of blood T cell repertoires in COVID-19. Study details: Sites across the United States, Italy and Spain contributed samples from acute and convalescent COVID-19. T cells, B-cell-depleted T cells, or PBMCs provided the cDNA or gDNA that served as material.

The length of the CDR3 is 13 residues. Germline V gene data show CDR1 as SGHTA and CDR2 as FQGNSA. The V gene lost 6 bases and the J gene lost 8 bases, with 16 bases spanning the gap. This chain connects TRBV7-2 to TRBJ2-5; no firm D call. Source material: peripheral blood. The receptor's source is a man aged 35-49 years who had recovered from COVID-19. For the CDR3, the DNA is TGTGCCAGCAGTACCGCCGCAGGTCGAACCCAGTACTTC. It yields the protein CASSTAAGRTQYF.